These 10 T cell receptor beta chains share one sample of origin, sequenced in a study of blood T cell repertoires in COVID-19. Clones were read by immunoSEQ multiplex PCR, and TCRdb kept only the in-frame ones, dropping some. The table lists hundreds of thousands of clones, 87% of them singletons. The sequenced sample was peripheral blood. The receptor set was obtained from a woman under 30 who had recovered from COVID-19.

This chain connects TRBV19 to TRBJ2-7, with TRBD2 as a possible D gene (5 bases). V lost 4 bases to trimming and J lost 1 base, with 11 bases between them. The CDR3 is 14 amino acids. Germline V gives CDR1 LNHDA, CDR2 SQIVND (reference sequence). The CDR3 loop is CASSSRDSSYEQYF. In DNA, the CDR3 is TGTGCCAGTAGTAGCCGGGATTCATCCTACGAGCAGTACTTC.

This chain connects TRBV9 to TRBJ2-1; a possible D gene is TRBD2 (6 bases). The CDR3 has 16 amino acids. Germline CDR1 SGDLS, CDR2 YYNGEE. V lost 0 bases to trimming and J lost 3 bases, with 13 bases between them. CDR3 in amino acids: CASSVGTGVYYNEQFF. DNA of the CDR3: TGTGCCAGCAGCGTAGGTACGGGAGTTTACTACAATGAGCAGTTCTTC. The complete variable domain, with remaining parts taken from reference TRBV9 and TRBJ2-1, reads DSGVTQTPKHLITATGQRVTLRCSPRSGDLSVYWYQQSLDQGLQFLIQYYNGEERAKGNILERFSAQQFPDLHSELNLSSLELGDSALYFCASSVGTGVYYNEQFFGPGTRLTVL.

This chain uses TRBV19 with TRBJ1-1; 9 nucleotides match TRBD1. The CDR3 spans 14 residues. The J segment lost 2 bases and the V segment lost 9 bases, leaving 7 bases of the junction unmatched. Germline V gene lookup returns CDR1 LNHDA and CDR2 SQIVND (reference sequence). The CDR3 loop is CASHRGLANTEAFF. CDR3 bases: TGTGCCAGCCACAGGGGGCTGGCAAACACTGAAGCTTTCTTT.

The rearrangement uses TRBV5-5 and TRBJ1-4; no clear D. There are 14 residues in the CDR3. Germline V lookup: CDR1 SGHKS, CDR2 YYEKEE (reference sequence). V lost 6 bases and J 4 bases, leaving 13 bases between the germline ends. CDR3 DNA sequence: TGTGCCAGCAACCGGGAGATCCTTAATGAAAAACTGTTTTTT. This gives the protein CASNREILNEKLFF.

Regarding this clone: At the DNA level, this CDR3 is encoded by other sequences in the same sample as well. V and J are TRBV19 and TRBJ2-1; D gene uncertain. This CDR3 is built from 13 residues. Trimming left V 3 bases short and J 7 bases short, with 10 bases between. The germline CDR1 and CDR2 sequences are LNHDA and SQIVND (reference sequence). CDR3 coding DNA: TGTGCCAGTAGTATTGGGCTTGCAAATGAGCAGTTCTTC. It codes for CASSIGLANEQFF.

The V gene is TRBV4-3, the J gene TRBJ1-3; TRBD1 matches 8 bases. CDR3 size: 16 residues. Looked up from germline, CDR1 is LGHNA and CDR2 is YSLEER. V shed 4 bases, J shed 0 bases, and the junction held 5 bases outside the gene matches. Here the CDR3 DNA reads TGCGCCAGCAGCCCAGGGGGCAGCAGCTCTGGAAACACCATATATTTT. Protein product: CASSPGGSSSGNTIYF.

This chain joins TRBV5-1 and TRBJ2-7; 14 bases are shared with TRBD2. The CDR3 covers 18 residues. CDR1 is SGHRS, CDR2 YFSETQ, per germline. V lost 3 bases, J lost 7 bases, and 15 bases stayed unmatched. The CDR3 sequence is CASSWTLRLAGGLGEQYF. The CDR3 region has the DNA TGCGCCAGCAGCTGGACCCTTCGACTAGCGGGAGGGCTTGGGGAGCAGTACTTC.

J is TRBJ1-5 and V is TRBV30; 7 nucleotides agree with TRBD1. V gave up 1 base and J gave up 7 bases; unmatched junction bases: 4. CDR3 length: 13 amino acids. Germline CDR1 reads GTSNPN; CDR2 reads SVGIG (reference sequence). Here the CDR3 DNA reads TGTGCCTGGAGTGAGACAGGGACCCAGCCCCAGCATTTT. This translates into CAWSETGTQPQHF.

The chain joins TRBV29-1 to TRBJ1-1; no reliable D call. In germline, CDR1 is SQVTM, CDR2 ANQGSEA. V was clipped by 5 bases and J by 8 bases, with 12 bases between them. CDR3 size: 11 residues. The CDR3 reads CSVSPAVEAFF. CDR3 coding DNA: TGCAGCGTTAGCCCCGCGGTAGAAGCTTTCTTT. Full variable domain (remainder filled in from reference TRBV29-1 and TRBJ1-1): SAVISQKPSRDICQRGTSLTIQCQVDSQVTMMFWYRQQPGQSLTLIATANQGSEATYESGFVIDKFPISRPNLTFSTLTVSNMSPEDSSIYLCSVSPAVEAFFGQGTRLTVV.

The V call is TRBV6-6, the J call TRBJ2-6; 8 bases agree with TRBD1. With 5 bases clipped from V and 0 bases from J, the junction kept 9 bases outside the gene matches. CDR3 length: 18 amino acids. In germline, CDR1 is MNHNY, CDR2 SVGAGI (reference sequence). CDR3 DNA sequence: TGTGCCAGCAGTCTCCCAGGACAGGGTCCCTCTGGGGCCAACGTCCTGACTTTC. Protein sequence: CASSLPGQGPSGANVLTF.